The source of this T cell receptor beta chain is a study of cytomegalovirus exposure and HLA in healthy donors. The PCR ran on 60 Vbeta and 13 Jbeta primers. Produced via immunoSEQ multiplex PCR; TCRdb's table is partial and in-frame only. The data show about 98,000 clones, roughly three quarters seen once. This clone was counted a single time. The sample comprised PBMCs. The clonotype originates from a man in his forties in good health and CMV-seronegative.

The CDR3, as DNA: TGTGCCAGTAGCCCGGACAGGGACGAAAAACTGTTTTTT. It encodes CASSPDRDEKLFF. This chain links TRBV19 with TRBJ1-4; 8 positions match TRBD1. After removal of 6 bases from V and 8 bases from J, the junction contained 5 bases not matched to a gene. Germline V CDR1 and CDR2: LNHDA, SQIVND (reference sequence). The CDR3 loop spans 13 amino acids.